Below, 24 T cell receptor beta chains from the same sample are listed, as sequenced in a study of vaccination and CD4 T cells after COVID-19 (dated by TCRdb to 2022 to 2024). Receptors were amplified or captured by PCR. The sequencer listed for this sample is Illumina iSeq 100. At the Johns Hopkins FTIC core, DNA from the cultured CD4+ T cells underwent TCR sequencing with the Oncomine TCR Beta short-read assay. TCRdb trimmed public reads at Q25 via fastp, called clones via MiXCR and kept in-frame beta chains. Rows merge per CDR3 protein into single entries with the most common DNA and genes. Within this sample are about 3,300 distinct CDR3 sequences, with less than 65% of them counted one time only. The leading ten clones occupy around 18% of the sample. These TCRs' antigens remain unknown. Reading the label with the study, this specimen's treatment or condition is: roughly 11-day PBMC culture with coronavirus spike peptide pools or control peptides (ViraFEST assay).

Sample: CD4+ T cells from blood, cultured in vitro. The receptors come from a human donor who had recovered from COVID-19.

The gene calls are TRBV12-3 or TRBV12-4 and TRBJ1-2; D is undetermined. Trimming removed 6 bases from V and 4 bases from J, with 12 bases in between. CDR3 size: 13 residues. CDR3 nucleotides: TGTGCCAGCAGCCCCCTTAAACTCTATGGCTACACCTTC. It translates to CASSPLKLYGYTF.

This clonotype was seen a handful of times. The rearrangement links TRBV24-1 to TRBJ1-2; 7 bases line up with TRBD1. The V segment lost 3 bases and the J segment 2 bases; nucleotides outside the gene matches: 2. The CDR3 loop spans 14 amino acids. The V gene's germline CDR1 is KGHDR and CDR2 SFDVKD. The CDR3 DNA is TGTGCCACCAGTGATATGGGACAGAACTATGGCTACACCTTC. This encodes CATSDMGQNYGYTF.

This clonotype was recorded a few times. The J gene is TRBJ1-5, the V gene TRBV6-2 or TRBV6-3; TRBD1 matches at 9 bases. Germline V gene data show CDR1 as MNHEY and CDR2 as SVGEGT. V dropped 6 bases and J dropped 3; count of bases not matched to a gene: 6. This CDR3 is 15 amino acids long. This chain's CDR3 is CASSRRTGDNQPQHF. The CDR3 nucleotides are TGTGCCAGCAGCAGGAGGACAGGGGACAATCAGCCCCAGCATTTT.

This chain links TRBV20-1 with TRBJ2-5; D gene ambiguous. Germline CDR1 and CDR2: DFQATT and SNEGSKA (reference sequence). CDR3 length equals 13 residues. The V end was cut by 2 bases, the J end by 1 base, with 8 bases between. This CDR3 is CSARRQFQETQYF. CDR3 in DNA: TGCAGTGCTAGACGTCAGTTCCAAGAGACCCAGTACTTC.

The gene calls are TRBV10-3 and TRBJ1-5, with D maybe TRBD1 (6 bases). The CDR3 sequence is 15 residues long. Trimming stripped 4 bases from V and 2 bases from J, with 12 bases between. Germline CDR1 reads ENHRY; CDR2 reads SYGVKD. CDR3 amino acids: CAISVGGIGNQPQHF. CDR3 in DNA: TGTGCCATCAGTGTAGGGGGGATCGGCAATCAGCCCCAGCATTTT.

This chain uses TRBV7-2 with TRBJ2-3, with D tentatively TRBD1 (6 bases). The V end lost 2 bases, the J end lost 2 bases, and 11 bases lay between the germline ends. Germline-derived CDR1 and CDR2 are SGHTA and FQGNSA. There are 15 residues in the CDR3. The CDR3 sequence: CASSLNRASTDTQYF. As DNA, the CDR3 is TGTGCCAGCAGCTTAAACAGGGCGTCCACAGATACGCAGTATTTT.

In nucleotides, the CDR3 is TGTGCCATCAGTGTTAGTACGGATACGCAGTATTTT. Its translation is CAISVSTDTQYF. This chain links TRBV10-3 with TRBJ2-3; D is unresolved. CDR3 size: 12 residues. Germline CDR1 ENHRY, CDR2 SYGVKD. Trimming removed 4 bases from V and 6 bases from J, with 8 bases in between.

The chain has TRBV12-3 or TRBV12-4 and TRBJ2-7; 8 bases agree with TRBD2. With 6 bases clipped from V and 1 base from J, the junction kept 5 bases outside the gene matches. This CDR3 comprises 14 residues. The CDR3 reads CASRPGGGSYEQYF. The DNA of the CDR3 is TGTGCCAGCAGGCCCGGGGGGGGATCCTACGAGCAGTACTTC.

The gene calls are TRBV14 and TRBJ1-1; the D gene is possibly TRBD1 (6 bases). The CDR3 is 19 amino acids. Deletions cut 1 base from V and 2 bases from J, with 23 bases between. Germline CDR1 is SGHDN and CDR2 is FVKESK. For the CDR3, the DNA is TGTGCCAGCAGCCAAGTCCCCTTTCGACAGGCAAGGGCAAACACTGAAGCTTTCTTT. This gives the protein CASSQVPFRQARANTEAFF.

As for this clonotype: Mismatch with germline at one junction end may stem from a read error. V usage is TRBV7-7 and J usage is TRBJ2-1; D may be TRBD1 (5 bases). The CDR3 is made up of 15 amino acids. CDR1 and CDR2 (germline): SSHAT, FNYEAQ (reference sequence). CDR3 coding DNA: TGTGCTAGCAGCTTGGCGGACGCAGGGATCGGTGAGCAGTTCTTC. This encodes CASSLADAGIGEQFF.

This clonotype was observed a handful of times. The rearrangement joins TRBV30 to TRBJ1-5; a possible D gene is TRBD1 (5 bases). The V gene lost 4 bases and the J gene lost 5 bases, with 12 bases spanning the gap. Germline V gene lookup returns CDR1 GTSNPN and CDR2 SVGIG (reference sequence). The CDR3 runs to 13 residues. CDR3 region: CAWTRGGDQPQHF. Here the CDR3 DNA reads TGTGCCTGGACCCGCGGAGGGGATCAGCCCCAGCATTTT.

The chain couples TRBV7-9 to TRBJ2-3; 11 bases fit TRBD2. With 7 bases clipped from V and 1 base from J, the junction kept 4 bases outside the gene matches. Germline CDR1 reads SEHNR; CDR2 reads FQNEAQ (reference sequence). The CDR3 runs to 15 residues. The CDR3 spells CASTPLAGGTDTQYF. The CDR3 DNA sequence: TGTGCCAGCACCCCACTAGCGGGGGGCACAGATACGCAGTATTTT.

Details on this clonotype: The junction departs from germline at one end; a sequencing error may be responsible. The chain recombines TRBV2 with TRBJ2-5; tentatively, D is TRBD1 (6 bases). The length of the CDR3 is 12 residues. Germline loops: CDR1 SNHLY, CDR2 FYNNEI. CDR3 sequence: CASSDWTEAQYF. CDR3 nucleotide sequence: TGTGCCAGCAGTGATTGGACAGAGGCCCAGTACTTC.

This clonotype was detected only a few times. The chain links TRBV6-1 to TRBJ1-1; possibly TRBD1 for D (6 bases). Trimming cost V 6 bases and J 10 bases, with 21 bases left between them. The CDR3 is 14 amino acids. Germline loops: CDR1 MNHNS, CDR2 SASEGT. The CDR3 is CASRRLDRYSIAFF. The CDR3 nucleotides are TGTGCCAGCAGACGACTAGACAGGTACTCCATAGCTTTCTTT.

The chain recombines TRBV12-3 or TRBV12-4 with TRBJ1-2, with D hard to call. Between the trimmed V and J ends, which lost 7 bases and 5 bases, there was a span of 11 bases. There are 12 residues in the CDR3. The CDR3 DNA is TGTGCCAGCAAGAACGACCAGTATGGCTACACCTTC. Amino acid sequence: CASKNDQYGYTF.

This clonotype was picked up a small number of times. The chain is built from TRBV7-2 and TRBJ2-2, with 10 bases aligning to TRBD2. Germline CDR1 and CDR2: SGHTA and FQGNSA. Losses at the gene ends were 6 bases for V and 1 base for J; bases not matched to a gene: 2. This CDR3 is 15 amino acids long. The DNA of the CDR3 is TGTGCCAGCAGTCGGACTAGCGGGAACACCGGGGAGCTGTTTTTT. This translates into CASSRTSGNTGELFF.

This chain connects TRBV2 to TRBJ2-7; perhaps TRBD1 as D (5 bases). The V gene's germline CDR1 is SNHLY and CDR2 FYNNEI. The CDR3 runs 12 residues. Trimming removed 6 bases at V and 3 bases at J, with 9 bases between. The CDR3 bases are TGTGCCAGCAGGGCTGACAGCTACGAGCAGTACTTC. Translation gives CASRADSYEQYF.

This chain uses TRBV29-1 with TRBJ1-2; 11 bases map to TRBD1. V was clipped by 3 bases and J by 5 bases; unmatched bases: 11. CDR3 length: 16 residues. Germline CDR1 SQVTM, CDR2 ANQGSEA. The chain's CDR3 is CSVETHGQGAWYGYTF. The CDR3 DNA reads TGCAGCGTTGAGACCCATGGACAGGGGGCTTGGTATGGCTACACCTTC.

This clonotype was detected a few times. The chain couples TRBV6-1 to TRBJ1-2; D is perhaps TRBD1 (5 bases). V gave up 6 bases and J gave up 7 bases, with 15 bases separating them. The CDR3 spans 13 residues. The germline gives CDR1 MNHNS, CDR2 SASEGT. CDR3 DNA sequence: TGTGCCAGCAGGGACTGGAAAAGGGGTGGCTACACCTTC. This translates into CASRDWKRGGYTF.

This sequence joins TRBV5-1 and TRBJ2-5; D is undetermined. V was shortened by 0 bases and J by 1 base, with 7 bases between the two germline ends. Germline V lookup: CDR1 SGHRS, CDR2 YFSETQ. This CDR3 spans 14 amino acids. In nucleotides, the CDR3 is TGCGCCAGCAGCTTGGCGGTGACCCAAGAGACCCAGTACTTC. This gives the protein CASSLAVTQETQYF. The entire variable domain, with the rest obtained from reference TRBV5-1 and TRBJ2-5, is as follows: KAGVTQTPRYLIKTRGQQVTLSCSPISGHRSVSWYQQTPGQGLQFLFEYFSETQRNKGNFPGRFSGRQFSNSRSEMNVSTLELGDSALYLCASSLAVTQETQYFGPGTRLLVL.

The chain uses TRBV2 and TRBJ2-1; tentative D call: TRBD1 (5 bases). In germline, CDR1 is SNHLY, CDR2 FYNNEI. There are 15 residues in the CDR3. Trimming took 4 bases from V and 0 from J, leaving 10 bases between them. CDR3 sequence: CASSGGDSSYNEQFF. The CDR3 nucleotides read TGTGCCAGCAGTGGAGGCGACAGCTCCTACAATGAGCAGTTCTTC. The complete variable domain, with remaining parts taken from reference TRBV2 and TRBJ2-1, reads EPEVTQTPSHQVTQMGQEVILRCVPISNHLYFYWYRQILGQKVEFLVSFYNNEISEKSEIFDDQFSVERPDGSNFTLKIRSTKLEDSAMYFCASSGGDSSYNEQFFGPGTRLTVL.

V usage is TRBV20-1 and J usage is TRBJ1-2, with a possible D match to TRBD1 (5 bases). Trimming pared 1 base from V and 4 bases from J, leaving 13 bases between. Germline V lookup: CDR1 DFQATT, CDR2 SNEGSKA (reference sequence). This CDR3 has 14 amino acids. CDR3 region: CSARGGRASYGYTF. For the CDR3, the DNA is TGCAGTGCTAGAGGGGGCAGGGCCTCCTATGGCTACACCTTC.

The V call is TRBV4-1, the J call TRBJ1-6; D gene uncertain. The germline CDR1 and CDR2 sequences are MGHRA and YSYEKL. With 1 base removed from V and 10 bases from J, the gap between germline ends came to 5 bases. This CDR3 has 12 amino acids. The CDR3 DNA reads as TGCGCCAGCAGCCAAGGGATATCACCCCTCCACTTT. It codes for CASSQGISPLHF.

Judged by abundance, this clonotype is medium-sized. V and J are TRBV7-2 and TRBJ2-2, with TRBD2 identical over 7 bases. Germline V gene sequence: CDR1 SGHTA, CDR2 FQGNSA. This CDR3 contains 16 residues. The trim removed 5 bases at V and 4 bases at J, leaving 10 bases unmatched. CDR3 sequence: CASSPRVAGSTGELFF. The CDR3, as DNA: TGTGCCAGCAGCCCCCGGGTAGCGGGCTCCACCGGGGAGCTGTTTTTT.